These 12 T cell receptor beta chains came from one sample sequenced in a study of cytomegalovirus exposure and HLA in healthy donors. Profiling relied on immunoSEQ multiplex PCR, and the TCRdb table lists in-frame clones only, not all of them. The sample consists of 65,000 or so clones, 92% of them appearing once. The material sequenced was PBMCs. The receptors shown here come from a woman under 30 in good health and CMV-seronegative.

This chain uses TRBV29-1 with TRBJ2-1; 13 bases fit TRBD2. The trim removed 8 bases at V and 7 bases at J, leaving 5 bases unmatched. Germline V gene sequence: CDR1 SQVTM, CDR2 ANQGSEA. The CDR3 runs 13 residues. The CDR3 region has the DNA TGCAGCCATCGGACTAGCGGGAGAAATGAGCAGTTCTTC. This translates into CSHRTSGRNEQFF.

This chain joins TRBV2 and TRBJ1-5, with TRBD1 identical over 12 bases. The V segment lost 6 bases and the J segment 7 bases; nucleotides outside the gene matches: 7. The length of the CDR3 is 15 residues. Germline V CDR1 and CDR2: SNHLY, FYNNEI. This chain's CDR3 is CASSPGTGGGQPQHF. CDR3 DNA: TGTGCCAGCAGCCCCGGGACAGGGGGCGGGCAGCCCCAGCATTTT.

The chain carries TRBV6-6 and TRBJ2-3, with D possibly TRBD1 on 5 matching bases. Trimming removed 5 bases at V and 0 bases at J, with 15 bases between. The CDR3 runs to 16 residues. From germline, CDR1 is MNHNY and CDR2 SVGAGI (reference sequence). The CDR3 sequence is CASSGLGRVSTDTQYF. The CDR3 DNA is TGTGCCAGCAGTGGTTTGGGCAGGGTCAGCACAGATACGCAGTATTTT.

The chain is built from TRBV5-4 and TRBJ2-5, with 11 bases lining up with TRBD2. The germline gives CDR1 SGHNT, CDR2 YYREEE (reference sequence). V was pared by 4 bases and J by 5 bases, with 10 bases of the junction left unmatched. The CDR3 has 16 residues. The CDR3 region is CASSNYVAGGRETQYF. CDR3 in DNA: TGTGCCAGCAGCAATTATGTAGCGGGGGGGCGTGAGACCCAGTACTTC. The full variable domain, rest sourced from reference TRBV5-4 and TRBJ2-5, is ETGVTQSPTHLIKTRGQQVTLRCSSQSGHNTVSWYQQALGQGPQFIFQYYREEENGRGNFPPRFSGLQFPNYSSELNVNALELDDSALYLCASSNYVAGGRETQYFGPGTRLLVL.

CDR3 loop: CASSEPPGLVQFF. For the CDR3, the DNA is TGCGCCAGCAGCGAACCTCCGGGACTAGTGCAGTTCTTC. The chain carries TRBV5-1 and TRBJ2-1; 8 nucleotides align to TRBD2. V was clipped by 4 bases and J by 12 bases; unmatched bases: 9. This CDR3 is 13 amino acids long. Germline CDR1 is SGHRS and CDR2 is YFSETQ.

The chain is built from TRBV23-1 and TRBJ1-3; unclear D gene. TRBV23-1 is assigned to the ORF class and has an uncertain function. CDR3 length: 17 amino acids. CDR3 sequence reads: CAIRAGRITNSGNTIYF. The CDR3 DNA reads TGCGCTATCAGAGCGGGGAGAATCACGAACTCTGGAAACACCATATATTTT.

V gene TRBV11-2 combines with J gene TRBJ2-7, with 11 bases lining up with TRBD2. The V gene end was trimmed by 7 bases and the J gene end by 3 bases; junction bases not matched to a gene: 8. The CDR3 spans 15 residues. Germline-derived CDR1 and CDR2 are SGHAT and FQNNGV. This CDR3 is CASNHYGTSGYEQYF. The DNA of the CDR3 is TGTGCCAGCAACCACTACGGGACTAGCGGCTACGAGCAGTACTTC. Supplemented by reference TRBV11-2 and TRBJ2-7, the full variable domain reads EAGVAQSPRYKIIEKRQSVAFWCNPISGHATLYWYQQILGQGPKLLIQFQNNGVVDDSQLPKDRFSAERLKGVDSTLKIQPAKLEDSAVYLCASNHYGTSGYEQYFGPGTRLTVT.

CDR3: CATSPGHRVYNEQFF. The CDR3 nucleotides read TGTGCCACCAGCCCGGGACACCGGGTCTACAATGAGCAGTTCTTC. The V gene is TRBV15, the J gene TRBJ2-1, with a possible D match to TRBD1 (6 bases). The CDR3 has 15 residues. Looked up from germline, CDR1 is LNHNV and CDR2 is YYDKDF (reference sequence). Trimming removed 5 bases at V and 3 bases at J, with 14 bases between.

This clone was detected a few times. The rearrangement joins TRBV20-1 to TRBJ2-5; unclear D gene. The CDR3 sequence is 11 residues long. With 6 bases removed from V and 2 bases from J, the gap between germline ends came to 7 bases. Germline assignment: CDR1 DFQATT and CDR2 SNEGSKA (reference sequence). DNA of the CDR3: TGCAGTGCCAAGACACAAGAGACCCAGTACTTC. This translates into CSAKTQETQYF.

This chain links TRBV28 with TRBJ2-1, with 7 bases lining up with TRBD2. V shed 7 bases, J shed 6 bases, and the junction held 12 bases outside the gene matches. The CDR3 is 15 amino acids. Germline CDR1 reads MDHEN; CDR2 reads SYDVKM. The CDR3 DNA is TGTGCCAGCATACAATGGGGAGGGCAGGCCAATGAGCAGTTCTTC. Translating it yields CASIQWGGQANEQFF.

The chain uses TRBV19 and TRBJ2-1, with D maybe TRBD2 (7 bases). CDR1 and CDR2 from the germline V gene are LNHDA and SQIVND (reference sequence). The ends were cut back, 7 bases at V and 2 bases at J, with 18 bases in the middle. This CDR3 spans 16 amino acids. CDR3 sequence reads: CASTVGGGLPYNEQFF. In DNA form, the CDR3 reads TGTGCCAGTACAGTAGGGGGGGGCTTGCCCTACAATGAGCAGTTCTTC.

The chain recombines TRBV5-4 with TRBJ2-7; TRBD2 matches at 8 bases. The CDR3 has 18 residues. Trimming removed 4 bases from V and 6 bases from J; junction bases left unmatched: 21. The germline V gene encodes CDR1 SGHNT and CDR2 YYREEE (reference sequence). The CDR3 reads CASSPIFGREGPLCEQYF. The DNA for the CDR3 is TGTGCCAGCAGCCCCATTTTTGGACGGGAGGGCCCTCTCTGCGAGCAGTACTTC.